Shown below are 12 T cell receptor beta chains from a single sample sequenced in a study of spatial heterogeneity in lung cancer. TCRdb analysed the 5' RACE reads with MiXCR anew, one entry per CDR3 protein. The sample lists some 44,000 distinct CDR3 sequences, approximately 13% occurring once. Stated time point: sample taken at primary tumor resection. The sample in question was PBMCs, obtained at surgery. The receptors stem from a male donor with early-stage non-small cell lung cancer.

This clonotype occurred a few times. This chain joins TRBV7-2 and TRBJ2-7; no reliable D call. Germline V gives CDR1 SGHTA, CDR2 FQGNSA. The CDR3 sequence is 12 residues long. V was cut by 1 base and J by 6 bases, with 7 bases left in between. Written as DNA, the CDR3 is TGTGCCAGCAGCTTAGACTGGTTCGAGCAGTACTTC. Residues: CASSLDWFEQYF.

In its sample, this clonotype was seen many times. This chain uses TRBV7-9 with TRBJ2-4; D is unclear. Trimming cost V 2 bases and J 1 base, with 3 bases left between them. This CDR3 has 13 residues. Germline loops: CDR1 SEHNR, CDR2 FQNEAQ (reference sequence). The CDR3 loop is CASSLSAKNIQYF. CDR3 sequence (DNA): TGTGCCAGCAGCTTAAGCGCCAAAAACATTCAGTACTTC.

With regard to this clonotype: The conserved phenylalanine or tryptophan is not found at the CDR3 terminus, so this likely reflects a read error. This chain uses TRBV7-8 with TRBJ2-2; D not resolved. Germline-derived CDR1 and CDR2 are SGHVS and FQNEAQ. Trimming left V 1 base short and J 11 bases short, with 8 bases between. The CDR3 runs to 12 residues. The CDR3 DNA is TGTGCCAGCAGCTTAGAAGCTTCCGAGCTGTTTTTG. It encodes CASSLEASELFL.

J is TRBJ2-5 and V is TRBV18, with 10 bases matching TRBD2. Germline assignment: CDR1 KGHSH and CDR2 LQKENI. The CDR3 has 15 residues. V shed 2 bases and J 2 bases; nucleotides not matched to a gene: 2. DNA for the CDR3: TGTGCCAGCTCACCATGGACTAGCGGACAAGAGACCCAGTACTTC. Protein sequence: CASSPWTSGQETQYF.

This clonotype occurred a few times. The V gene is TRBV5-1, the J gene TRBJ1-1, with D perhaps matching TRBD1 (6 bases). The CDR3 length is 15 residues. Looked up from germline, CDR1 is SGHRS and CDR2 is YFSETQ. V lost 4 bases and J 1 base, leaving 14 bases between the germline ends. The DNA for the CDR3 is TGCGCCAGCAGCACAATGACAGGCTCGAACACTGAAGCTTTCTTT. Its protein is CASSTMTGSNTEAFF.

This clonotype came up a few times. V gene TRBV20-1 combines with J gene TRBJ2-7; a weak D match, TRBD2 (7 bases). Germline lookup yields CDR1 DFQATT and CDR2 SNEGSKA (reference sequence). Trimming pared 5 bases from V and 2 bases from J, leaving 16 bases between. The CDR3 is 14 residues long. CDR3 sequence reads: CSAGRGQLTYEQYF. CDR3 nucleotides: TGCAGTGCTGGGCGGGGGCAACTAACCTACGAGCAGTACTTC.

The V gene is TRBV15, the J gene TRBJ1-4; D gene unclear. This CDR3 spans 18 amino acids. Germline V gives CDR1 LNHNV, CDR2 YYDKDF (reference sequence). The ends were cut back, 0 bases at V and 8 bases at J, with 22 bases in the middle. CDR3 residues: CATSRDRSSAARGEKLFF. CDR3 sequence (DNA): TGTGCCACCAGCAGAGATCGATCTAGTGCGGCTAGAGGGGAAAAACTGTTTTTT. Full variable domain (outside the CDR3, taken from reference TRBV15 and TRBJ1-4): DAMVIQNPRYQVTQFGKPVTLSCSQTLNHNVMYWYQQKSSQAPKLLFHYYDKDFNNEADTPDNFQSRRPNTSFCFLDIRSPGLGDTAMYLCATSRDRSSAARGEKLFFGSGTQLSVL.

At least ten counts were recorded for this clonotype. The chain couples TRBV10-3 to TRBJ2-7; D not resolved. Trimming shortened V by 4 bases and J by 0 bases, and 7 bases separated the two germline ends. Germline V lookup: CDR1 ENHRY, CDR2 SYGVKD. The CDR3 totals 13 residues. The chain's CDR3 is CAISAQSSYEQYF. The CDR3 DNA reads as TGTGCCATCAGTGCCCAGAGCTCCTACGAGCAGTACTTC.

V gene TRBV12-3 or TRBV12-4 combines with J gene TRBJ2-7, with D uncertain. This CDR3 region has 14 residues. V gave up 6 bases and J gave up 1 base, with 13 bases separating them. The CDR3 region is CASRPTDPSYEQYF. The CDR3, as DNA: TGTGCCAGCAGACCGACGGACCCTTCCTACGAGCAGTACTTC.

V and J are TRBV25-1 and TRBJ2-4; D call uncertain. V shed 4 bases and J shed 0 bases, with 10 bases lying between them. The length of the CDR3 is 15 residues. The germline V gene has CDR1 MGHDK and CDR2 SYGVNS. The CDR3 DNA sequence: TGTGCCAGCAGTGTTCCAGAGCTAGCCAAAAACATTCAGTACTTC. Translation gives CASSVPELAKNIQYF.

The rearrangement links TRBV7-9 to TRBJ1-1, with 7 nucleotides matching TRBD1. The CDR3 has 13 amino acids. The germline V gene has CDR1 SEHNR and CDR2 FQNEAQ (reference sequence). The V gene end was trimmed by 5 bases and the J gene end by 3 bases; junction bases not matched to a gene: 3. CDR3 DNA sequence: TGTGCCAGCAGCCTGACAGGGTACACTGAAGCTTTCTTT. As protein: CASSLTGYTEAFF.

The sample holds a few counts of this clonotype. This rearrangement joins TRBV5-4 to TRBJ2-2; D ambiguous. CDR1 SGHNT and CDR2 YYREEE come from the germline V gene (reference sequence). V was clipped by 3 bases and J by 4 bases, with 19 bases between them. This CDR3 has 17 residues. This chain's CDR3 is CASSSLTASPGTGELFF. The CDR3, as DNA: TGTGCCAGCAGCTCCCTTACAGCCTCCCCGGGCACCGGGGAGCTGTTTTTT. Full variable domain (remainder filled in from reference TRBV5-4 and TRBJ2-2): ETGVTQSPTHLIKTRGQQVTLRCSSQSGHNTVSWYQQALGQGPQFIFQYYREEENGRGNFPPRFSGLQFPNYSSELNVNALELDDSALYLCASSSLTASPGTGELFFGEGSRLTVL.